This is a list of T cell receptor beta chains from one sample in a study of blood T cells in healthy people across ages. Each CDR3 protein is one row after TCRdb ran MiXCR on the 5' RACE reads. The sample includes 890,000 or so distinct CDR3 sequences, around 68% of them seen just once. The sample taken for sequencing was blood. These receptor sequences come from a man between 25 and 39 years old in good health. Each CDR3 is given with its conserved first and last residue. A D gene is named only where the DNA matches it firmly. Size tells how often a clone was seen (once, few, many) or the class of an expanded clone, and some rows leave it out.

clone_size j_call v_call d_call cdr3_length cdr3_nt cdr3_aa
NA TRBJ2-7 TRBV4-3 NA 17 TGCGCCAGCAGCCCTGACCCGGGGACGGGATTCTCCTACGAGCAGTACTTC CASSPDPGTGFSYEQYF
NA TRBJ1-2 TRBV4-3 NA 14 TGCGCCAGCAGCCCTTCCGAGGAATACTATGGCTACACCTTC CASSPSEEYYGYTF
NA TRBJ2-5 TRBV20-1 NA 14 TGCAGTGCTAGAACACGGTCTAGGCAAGAGACCCAGTACTTC CSARTRSRQETQYF
few TRBJ2-7 TRBV3-1 NA 12 TGTGCCAGCAGCCAGGAGGGGGGGGCGCAGTACTTC CASSQEGGAQYF
many TRBJ2-1 TRBV5-1 TRBD2 15 TGCGCCAGCAGCCCACCTAGCGGGGTGAACAATGAGCAGTTCTTC CASSPPSGVNNEQFF
NA TRBJ2-5 TRBV7-3 NA 16 TGTGCCAGCAGCTTGTCAGGACCGGGGATCCAAGAGACCCAGTACTTC CASSLSGPGIQETQYF
NA TRBJ2-5 TRBV7-6 NA 14 TGTGCCAGCAGCCCGGCGGGACTCCAAGAGACCCAGTACTTC CASSPAGLQETQYF
NA TRBJ2-7 TRBV18 TRBD1 13 TGTGCCAGCTCCCGGGACAGCCTCGGCGAGCAGTACTTC CASSRDSLGEQYF
NA TRBJ2-7 TRBV6-9 TRBD2 16 TGTGCCAGCACCTGGCTAGCGGGGGCGAGCTCCTACGAGCAGTACTTC CASTWLAGASSYEQYF
NA TRBJ1-5 TRBV20-1 NA 13 TGCAGTGCTAGCTCAGGGGCCGATCAGCCCCAGCATTTT CSASSGADQPQHF
NA TRBJ2-3 TRBV7-3 TRBD2 17 TGTGCCAGCAGCTTGGGCGTAGCGGGGGGACTCACAGATACGCAGTATTTT CASSLGVAGGLTDTQYF
NA TRBJ2-3 TRBV20-1 TRBD2 13 TGCAGTGCCCTCGCGGGGGGGCTAGATACGCAGTATTTT CSALAGGLDTQYF
NA TRBJ2-3 TRBV9 TRBD2 18 TGTGCCAGCAGCCCCGTCGGACTAGCGGGGGGGCTGGGAGATACGCAGTATTTT CASSPVGLAGGLGDTQYF
NA TRBJ1-2 TRBV5-4 NA 15 TGTGCCAGCAGCACAGTGGGCGACAGTGGCTATGGCTACACCTTC CASSTVGDSGYGYTF
NA TRBJ1-2 TRBV9 NA 13 TGTGCCAGCAGCGTAGGGCAGGACGATGGCTACACCTTC CASSVGQDDGYTF
NA TRBJ2-5 TRBV7-2 TRBD1 15 TGTGCCAGCAGCTTTTGGGACAGGGTCCAAGAGACCCAGTACTTC CASSFWDRVQETQYF
NA TRBJ1-2 TRBV9 TRBD1 16 TGTGCCAGCAGCGTAAATCAGGCGCAGAACAGGGGTGGCTACACCTTC CASSVNQAQNRGGYTF
few TRBJ2-1 TRBV9 TRBD2 15 TGTGCCAGCAGCGTTGAGCGGGGGAGGTTCGATGAGCAGTTCTTC CASSVERGRFDEQFF
NA TRBJ1-1 TRBV10-3 NA 11 TGTGCCATCAGCAGGGACACTGAAGCTTTCTTT CAISRDTEAFF
NA TRBJ2-5 TRBV5-6 NA 14 TGTGCCAGCACCCCACCTAGGGGCGCAGGGACCCAGTACTTC CASTPPRGAGTQYF
NA TRBJ2-2 TRBV9 NA 14 TGTGCCAGCAGCGCCCCGACGGGGGCCGGGGAGCTGTTTTTT CASSAPTGAGELFF
NA TRBJ2-7 TRBV29-1 TRBD1 12 TGCAGCGACCACAGGGGAAGGGGCGAGCAGTACTTC CSDHRGRGEQYF
NA TRBJ1-6 TRBV29-1 NA 13 TGCAGCGTGGCGGGAGACTATAATTCACCCCTCCACTTT CSVAGDYNSPLHF
NA TRBJ2-3 TRBV10-3 NA 16 TGTGCCATCAGTGAGTCTCCCAGCGGGTTCGCAGATACGCAGTATTTT CAISESPSGFADTQYF
few TRBJ2-1 TRBV7-9 NA 13 TGTGCCAGCTCGGGACCGAGTACAAATGAGCAGTTCTTC CASSGPSTNEQFF
NA TRBJ1-6 TRBV11-2 TRBD1 16 TGTGCCAGCAGCTCGACAGGGTTCCACTATAATTCACCCCTCCACTTT CASSSTGFHYNSPLHF
NA TRBJ2-3 TRBV6-2/TRBV6-3 NA 16 TGTGCCAGCAGTGACCTCCTCAGGGAAAGCACAGATACGCAGTATTTT CASSDLLRESTDTQYF
NA TRBJ2-7 TRBV11-1 NA 14 TGTGCCAGCAGCTTAGAAGGGTATTCGGGCGAGCAGTACTTC CASSLEGYSGEQYF
NA TRBJ2-1 TRBV7-9 NA 15 TGTGCCAGCAGCTCCCAAAGGGCTAGAGGCGATGAGCAGTTCTTC CASSSQRARGDEQFF
NA TRBJ1-4 TRBV7-2 NA 14 TGTGCCAGCAGCCCGGTCGGGCTTGGGGAAAAACTGTTTTTT CASSPVGLGEKLFF
NA TRBJ2-5 TRBV29-1 NA 13 TGCAGCGCCGGCAGGAGGCAGGGAGAGACCCAGTACTTC CSAGRRQGETQYF
NA TRBJ1-4 TRBV18 NA 15 TGTGCCTGCTCGTCCGGGAGGGCAACTAATGAAAAACTGTTTTTT CACSSGRATNEKLFF
NA TRBJ1-1 TRBV11-2 NA 12 TGTGCCAGCAGTCACTATGGCACTGAAGCTTTCTTT CASSHYGTEAFF
NA TRBJ2-7 TRBV4-1 TRBD2 14 TGCGCCAGCAGCCAGATAGCGGGGGTAGACGAGCAGTACTTC CASSQIAGVDEQYF
NA TRBJ2-1 TRBV10-3 NA 15 TGTGCCATCAGTGAGTCTTTGTCGCTCTACAATGAGCAGTTCTTC CAISESLSLYNEQFF
NA TRBJ2-3 TRBV7-3 TRBD1 13 TGTGCCAGCAGCAATACAGGGGACGATACGCAGTATTTT CASSNTGDDTQYF
NA TRBJ1-5 TRBV5-1 NA 13 TGCGCCAGCAGCTTCGACACCGATCAGCCCCAGCATTTT CASSFDTDQPQHF
NA TRBJ2-5 TRBV24-1 TRBD2 15 TGTGCCACCAGTGATCGGGAGGGGCCCCAAGAGACCCAGTACTTC CATSDREGPQETQYF
few TRBJ2-7 TRBV27 TRBD1 14 TGTGCCAGCAGTCTCGGGACAGGGATTCACGAGCAGTACTTC CASSLGTGIHEQYF
NA TRBJ2-1 TRBV28 NA 12 TGTGCCAGCAGTCCCCCGACCACCGGGGAGTTCTTC CASSPPTTGEFF
few TRBJ2-4 TRBV15 TRBD1 16 TGTGCCACCAGCACTCGGACAGGGGTAGCCAAAAACATTCAGTACTTC CATSTRTGVAKNIQYF
NA TRBJ1-5 TRBV12-3/TRBV12-4 NA 15 TGTGCCAGCAGTTTAGCGGCGGCCGTCGGGCAGCCCCAGCATTTT CASSLAAAVGQPQHF
NA TRBJ1-2 TRBV5-1 NA 14 TGCGCCAGCAGCTTGGGCGGGTCTGCCGGTGGCTACACCTTC CASSLGGSAGGYTF
few TRBJ2-3 TRBV20-1 TRBD1 14 TGCAGTGCCAAGGACAGGGGCTGGGCAGATACGCAGTATTTT CSAKDRGWADTQYF
once TRBJ1-2 TRBV28 TRBD1 14 TGTGCCAGCAGTGGACAGGGAAAAAACTATGGCTACACCTTC CASSGQGKNYGYTF
NA TRBJ1-1 TRBV6-6 NA 16 TGTGCCAGCAGTGACCGGACACAACCTTCGAACACTGAAGCTTTCTTT CASSDRTQPSNTEAFF